One and the same sample provided the 8 T cell receptor beta chains below, sequenced in a study of blood T cell repertoires in COVID-19. Produced via immunoSEQ multiplex PCR; TCRdb's table is partial and in-frame only. Of 250,000 or so clones in the sample, roughly 82% are singletons; the top ten hold around 2.4%. The sequenced sample was peripheral blood. The source of these receptors is a man in his forties who had recovered from COVID-19.

The chain recombines TRBV29-1 with TRBJ2-5; 10 bases map to TRBD2. CDR3 length: 13 amino acids. With 8 bases clipped from V and 2 bases from J, the junction kept 5 bases outside the gene matches. Germline V gene data show CDR1 as SQVTM and CDR2 as ANQGSEA. In nucleotides, the CDR3 is TGCAGCCTTCAGCGGGGGGGACAAGAGACCCAGTACTTC. Translating it yields CSLQRGGQETQYF.

The chain employs TRBV27 and TRBJ2-3; D ambiguous. Germline loops: CDR1 MNHEY, CDR2 SMNVEV (reference sequence). V dropped 5 bases and J dropped 4 bases, with 16 bases sitting between them. The CDR3 loop spans 15 amino acids. The CDR3 here is CASSPSGVVADTQYF. CDR3 sequence (DNA): TGTGCCAGCAGTCCTTCCGGAGTGGTGGCAGATACGCAGTATTTT.

The chain employs TRBV7-7 and TRBJ2-7; perhaps TRBD1 as D (6 bases). The CDR3 spans 16 residues. Germline lookup yields CDR1 SSHAT and CDR2 FNYEAQ (reference sequence). Trimming pared 5 bases from V and 0 bases from J, leaving 17 bases between. CDR3 sequence: CASSPNPGHPSYEQYF. CDR3 sequence (DNA): TGTGCCAGCAGCCCCAACCCGGGACATCCCTCCTACGAGCAGTACTTC.

The J gene is TRBJ1-6, the V gene TRBV9; D not certain. Trimming removed 4 bases at V and 10 bases at J, with 9 bases between. This CDR3 is 12 amino acids long. Germline lookup yields CDR1 SGDLS and CDR2 YYNGEE. The CDR3: CASSTPQSPLHF. In nucleotides, the CDR3 is TGTGCCAGCAGCACACCGCAGTCACCCCTCCACTTT.

This chain joins TRBV7-9 and TRBJ2-7, with 8 bases aligning to TRBD2. The V gene's germline CDR1 is SEHNR and CDR2 FQNEAQ (reference sequence). J gave up 2 bases and V 5 bases, and 5 bases lay outside the gene matches. CDR3 size: 14 residues. CDR3 in DNA: TGTGCCAGCAGCAGTAGCGGGAATCCCTACGAGCAGTACTTC. This translates into CASSSSGNPYEQYF.

The chain joins TRBV9 to TRBJ2-7; 7 bases are a match to TRBD2. CDR3 size: 14 residues. Germline CDR1 reads SGDLS; CDR2 reads YYNGEE. Losses at the gene ends were 4 bases for V and 3 bases for J; bases not matched to a gene: 7. CDR3 sequence: CASSLGRMGYEQYF. CDR3 coding DNA: TGTGCCAGCAGCCTCGGGAGGATGGGCTACGAGCAGTACTTC.

This CDR3 is CASSYTGTGPYEQYF. The CDR3 coding sequence is TGTGCCAGCAGTTACACCGGGACAGGGCCCTACGAGCAGTACTTC. The chain couples TRBV6-5 to TRBJ2-7, with 9 bases aligning to TRBD1. Trimming at V came to 2 bases and at J to 2 bases, leaving 4 bases not matched to a gene. Per the germline V gene, CDR1 is MNHEY and CDR2 is SVGAGI. The CDR3 extends over 15 amino acids.

This clone was counted a single time. The rearrangement joins TRBV19 to TRBJ2-2; 10 bases line up with TRBD2. The ends lost 7 bases at V and 1 base at J; junction bases unmatched: 3. Germline V gene data show CDR1 as LNHDA and CDR2 as SQIVND (reference sequence). The CDR3 spans 15 residues. The CDR3 region is CASKRTSGNTGELFF. CDR3 DNA: TGTGCCAGTAAAAGGACTAGCGGGAACACCGGGGAGCTGTTTTTT.